The source of this T cell receptor (beta chain) is a study of cytomegalovirus exposure and HLA in healthy donors (dated by TCRdb to 2015 to 2018). Describing the broader study: An earlier analysis of around 600 of the donors reported more than 250 Gb of sequence data and 117 million unique TCR beta sequences from 150 million to 200 million T cells. Approximately 310 gigabases of sequencing data and approximately 85 million unique TCR sequences were included in an early release covering roughly 600 HLA-typed donors. Of the 300 to 450 genotyped donors, roughly 80% fell in the genetic ancestry cluster associated with self-reported Caucasian donors. The study was designed to test whether signatures of past pathogen exposure could be identified by cataloging public T cell receptors. The study profiled the T cell repertoires of hundreds of subjects by immunosequencing and related them to cytomegalovirus serostatus. In addition to the first cohort of approximately 650 subjects, a separate validation cohort of approximately 130 different subjects was used. To predict cytomegalovirus infection status, the study combined high-throughput TCR immunosequencing, statistical association of individual TCRs with disease status, and machine learning. A later analysis re-examined previously published TCR beta repertoires from several hundred donors and added high-resolution HLA genotyping to investigate patterns of TCR occurrence. The later analysis used no new phenotypic data to find candidate immune exposures, relying instead on TCR beta sequences and their occurrence across donors. To decide whether each TCR beta V gene segment behaved as functional or pseudogenic, an earlier analysis of over 500 of the donors relied on high-throughput TCR beta sequencing. Alongside the repertoire data, information on donor age, sex, ethnicity and CMV serostatus was compiled. A later genetic analysis took genome-wide SNP genotypes for about three fifths of the 666 donors and used that subset as a discovery cohort. Every discovery cohort repertoire had been produced on one sequencing platform. Both class I and class II loci were covered by HLA typing, at four-digit resolution. The number of typed donors differed by locus: roughly 620-630 for A, B, C, DRB1 and DQB1; 500 to 550 for DQA1; 606 for DPA1; and roughly 450 for DPB1. Roughly 5 DR-DQ haplotypes were handled as single units for association and clustering, since linkage in the cohort was strong. Among about 410 genotyped donors of the cohort, an average of about 220,000 unique TCR beta nucleotide sequences was sequenced per donor, of which approximately 19% were non-productive.

Results the study describes overall, beyond this receptor: When HLA alleles, especially DR and DQ, strongly co-occurred, attributing TCR associations to individual alleles was difficult. A group of highly shared sequence variants was considered likely to be a technical artifact of the sequencing pipeline. Several of the top co-occurrence clusters appeared to be linked to parvovirus B19, influenza, CMV and Epstein-Barr virus, according to a later analysis. The 87-base-pair reads could not distinguish some IMGT-functional V segments, including TRBV6-2 and TRBV6-3, so those segments were excluded. A further reported finding was that TCR beta sequences accurately predicted the HLA-A and HLA-B alleles for most subjects in the first cohort. A few of the identified cytomegalovirus-associated TCR beta chains were confirmed in vitro to be specific for cytomegalovirus antigens. While some public TCRs were present in many individuals, most TCR sequences turned up only very rarely across donors. This cohort had only TCR beta chains sequenced, and the lack of alpha or paired-chain data limited which features could be detected. CMV serostatus was the only immune exposure information available for the cohort. About 17 rarely observed V segments, including chromosome 9 orphons, were excluded from the earlier analysis of a few hundred of the donors because counts were too low. Cytomegalovirus status was reported to be diagnosed by the classifier with high specificity and sensitivity in both the original and validation cohorts. It was suggested by the authors that the approach could potentially be generalized to other disease states and immunological phenotypes. Compared with the approximately 670-donor mean, donors in an Asian-associated ancestry cluster had fewer N-insertions in productive TCRs, according to a later genetic analysis. In a later analysis, HLA-associated TCR beta chains were found to be more clonally expanded and to have lower generation probabilities than equally common non-associated chains. In the study, around 160 TCR beta chains were listed as associated with cytomegalovirus. Correlated functional status among segregating V segments might reflect linkage disequilibrium, but an unknown experimental factor could not be ruled out. Most CMV-associated TCR beta chains appeared to be HLA-restricted in a later analysis, and the HLA associations seemed to be driven largely by CMV exposure. HLA typing was unavailable for some donors at each locus, so association tests used only the typed subset. In a later genetic analysis, a missense DCLRE1C variant was associated with V-gene and J-gene trimming of TCR beta chains, and the association was replicated in an independent cohort. Presence/absence analyses assumed roughly uniform sequencing depth across donors, an assumption that may not hold. In an earlier analysis of more than 450 of the donors, most TCR beta V segments were observed in productive rearrangements about 87% or about 30% of the time, broadly matching IMGT annotations. According to a later analysis, TCR association rates differed among HLA loci, with DRB1 alleles showing the most associated TCRs and HLA-C alleles showing the fewest. In a later analysis, some 18,000 TCR beta sequences were associated with specific HLA alleles at a false discovery rate of 0.05.

Library prep was done by the immunoSEQ multiplex PCR assay. The multiplex PCR relied on a mix of 60 forward primers for TCR Vbeta segments and 13 reverse primers for TCR Jbeta segments. The CDR3 region of rearranged TCR beta genes was amplified from genomic DNA by a multiplex PCR assay. The Illumina HiSeq System was used to sequence the amplified TCR beta libraries as 87-base-pair reads. From the authors' description of their analysis: In a later analysis, 77 million or so unique TCR beta chains were counted across the approximately 620 repertoires, and roughly 11 million of these chains were shared by at least two donors. A nearest-neighbor algorithm error-corrected the raw reads and collapsed the reads into unique sequences, merging closely related sequences to remove PCR and sequencing errors. To assign V, D and J gene segments, CDR3 sequences were aligned to IMGT reference sequences. Each retained sequence needed at least a six-nucleotide match to both a V gene segment and a J gene segment. A rearrangement was called productive if the CDR3 had no stop codons and remained in frame with V and J, and every other rearrangement was called non-productive. CDR3 was defined by IMGT convention, running from the second conserved V-encoded cysteine to the conserved J-encoded phenylalanine. The earlier analysis of 500 to 750 of the donors excluded any sequence lacking an unambiguous match to a single V gene segment. In an earlier analysis of several hundred of the donors, V segments were called functional above 56.7% productive rearrangements and were called segregating when the between-donor standard deviation exceeded 5%. A statistical classification framework was built for diagnosing cytomegalovirus status from the catalog of TCR beta chain sequences. V and J gene assignment, in a later analysis, came from comparing TCR nucleotide sequences with IMGT/GENE-DB human TR gene sequences. A later analysis assigned CDR3 sequences and most-parsimonious VDJ recombination scenarios with the TCRdist pipeline. A later analysis defined each TCR beta chain by its CDR3 amino acid sequence plus V-gene family, and excluded reads lacking a unique V-gene family. In a later analysis, 550 to 650 highly shared, low-generation-probability nucleotide sequences were removed to address suspected cross-contamination and a sequencing artifact. For each public chain, a later analysis derived a clonal expansion index from normalized ranks of inferred template counts within each repertoire. In a later analysis, generation probabilities were computed with a VDJ recombination model fitted to out-of-frame rearrangements, and the resulting probabilities were checked against IGoR. Hypergeometric tests were used in a later analysis to score TCR-TCR, TCR-HLA and TCR-CMV co-occurrence, with a repertoire-size bias correction applied to the TCR pairs. To estimate false discovery rates, a later analysis permuted the HLA or CMV assignments 20 times. A later analysis grouped co-occurring TCRs with DBSCAN, adding TCRdist sequence similarity when clustering within HLA-allele-positive subsets. For co-occurrence clustering, repertoires with fewer than 30,000 or more than 120,000 public chains were excluded, along with about five repertoires with anomalous nucleotide sharing. The immuneACCESS repertoire file appears here via TCRdb, limited to in-frame rearrangements. These files lack a portion of the clones; in checked studies, under half of the deficit traces to unresolved V genes, and the cause of the others is not known. V, J and clone size were drawn from that table, and D and trimming were deduced from the DNA. Within this sample are some 190,000 clones, with more than 75% of them counted one time only. The ten top clones hold 1% to 1.5% of the sample.

Note on this clone: Its antigen is unknown. No per-base quality is available; no much larger clone lies one base away.

The cohort consisted of approximately 690 healthy bone marrow donors. At the time of sampling, all cohort members were nominally healthy, though unrecorded immune exposures were likely present. The donor tested CMV seronegative and was one of the 352 seronegative cohort members. A peripheral blood sample was provided by each donor, and peripheral blood mononuclear cells were used for TCR beta sequencing. The Qiagen DNeasy Blood Extraction Kit was used to extract genomic DNA from the blood cell samples. Ends trimmed: V by 3 bases, J by 0 bases; bases unmatched to a gene: 8. CDR1 and CDR2, looked up from the germline V gene, are KGHSH and LQKENI. Inclusive of the bounding cysteine and phenylalanine, the CDR3 is 17 residues long. Kept here is only the CDR3 DNA, which spans 51 bases and is read in frame from base 1.

The sample was PBMCs. Recombination connected TRBV18 to TRBJ1-3; 7 central nucleotides agree with TRBD1. This TCR derives from a man aged 30 to 39 in good health and CMV-seronegative. The sequenced DNA: TGTGCCAGCTCACCGCAAGCGGACAGGTCCTCTGGAAACACCATATATTTT. Its protein reads: CASSPQADRSSGNTIYF.